The 14 T cell receptor beta chains below all came from one sample that was sequenced in a study of T-cell reconstitution after alpha-beta-depleted transplantation in children. Unique molecular identifiers were incorporated into the prepared TCRbeta library. TCRdb re-derived calls from the PCR reads in MiXCR, one entry per CDR3 protein. The sample contains some 130,000 distinct CDR3 sequences, about 9.6% of which appear only once. This sample comprised PBMCs, mostly from graft donor cells, obtained 180 days after TCRalphabeta/CD19-depleted stem cell transplant. All receptors come from a girl under three years old who had a stem cell transplant for combined immunodeficiency, so the T cells may come from the graft donor.

The V and J genes are TRBV12-3 or TRBV12-4 and TRBJ1-5, with a tentative D call TRBD1 (5 bases). V was shortened by 4 bases and J by 2 bases, with 18 bases between the two germline ends. CDR3 length: 17 amino acids. The CDR3 loop reads CASSSQGLRVGNQPQHF. DNA for the CDR3: TGTGCCAGCAGTTCCCAGGGTTTGAGGGTGGGCAATCAGCCCCAGCATTTT.

The V gene is TRBV7-8, the J gene TRBJ2-3, with D uncertain. Germline CDR1 reads SGHVS; CDR2 reads FQNEAQ. The CDR3 extends over 14 amino acids. With 1 base removed from V and 4 bases from J, the gap between germline ends came to 9 bases. CDR3 amino acids: CASSLGELADTQYF. The DNA for the CDR3 is TGTGCCAGCAGCTTAGGAGAGCTGGCAGATACGCAGTATTTT.

The sample holds many counts of this clonotype. V is TRBV28 and J is TRBJ2-7; D gene uncertain. Per the germline V gene, CDR1 is MDHEN and CDR2 is SYDVKM. Trimming left V 4 bases short and J 2 bases short, with 12 bases between. The CDR3 covers 14 residues. In DNA form, the CDR3 reads TGTGCCAGCAGTTCTTTCTTGCGGCCCTACGAGCAGTACTTC. This gives the protein CASSSFLRPYEQYF.

This clonotype has a handful of counts. This chain links TRBV5-1 with TRBJ2-3; D is unclear. V lost 0 bases and J 4 bases, leaving 9 bases between the germline ends. In germline, CDR1 is SGHRS, CDR2 YFSETQ. The CDR3 spans 14 residues. The CDR3 here is CASSLAPGADTQYF. DNA of the CDR3: TGCGCCAGCAGCTTGGCGCCTGGCGCAGATACGCAGTATTTT.

The rearrangement joins TRBV10-3 to TRBJ2-5; TRBD2 matches at 9 bases. The CDR3 has 15 amino acids. Germline V gene data show CDR1 as ENHRY and CDR2 as SYGVKD. V was pared by 5 bases and J by 5 bases, with 9 bases of the junction left unmatched. The CDR3 reads CAISQAGGPRETQYF. The CDR3 DNA sequence: TGTGCCATCAGTCAGGCGGGGGGGCCCCGGGAGACCCAGTACTTC.

CDR3: CSVLYPGQGAYEQYF. CDR3 nucleotides: TGCAGCGTCCTCTACCCGGGACAGGGGGCCTACGAGCAGTACTTC. V and J are TRBV29-1 and TRBJ2-7; 11 bases line up with TRBD1. CDR1 and CDR2 (germline): SQVTM, ANQGSEA. CDR3 size: 15 residues. J was trimmed by 2 bases and V by 6 bases; bases with no gene match: 9.

The V gene is TRBV5-1, the J gene TRBJ2-2, with 8 bases lining up with TRBD1. With V trimmed by 0 bases and J by 4 bases, 5 bases remained unmatched. The CDR3 spans 16 residues. The germline CDR1 and CDR2 sequences are SGHRS and YFSETQ. CDR3 residues: CASSLAGTGFTGELFF. CDR3 bases: TGCGCCAGCAGCTTGGCCGGGACAGGTTTCACCGGGGAGCTGTTTTTT.

This rearrangement joins TRBV18 to TRBJ1-4; D is possibly TRBD1 (6 bases). CDR1 KGHSH and CDR2 LQKENI come from the germline V gene. This CDR3 is built from 17 residues. Trimming stripped 2 bases from V and 7 bases from J, with 20 bases between. The CDR3 DNA reads as TGTGCCAGCTCACCAACCCCTCGGGGGCTCTATGGTGAAAAACTGTTTTTT. Residues: CASSPTPRGLYGEKLFF.

This clonotype has only a few counts. The rearrangement joins TRBV2 to TRBJ2-3; tentative D call: TRBD2 (6 bases). The germline V gene has CDR1 SNHLY and CDR2 FYNNEI. The CDR3 runs 14 residues. V was clipped by 6 bases and J by 1 base, with 11 bases between them. CDR3 protein: CASRKEGRTDTQYF. CDR3 nucleotides: TGTGCCAGCAGGAAGGAGGGGCGCACAGATACGCAGTATTTT.

This clonotype was recorded a few times. This chain connects TRBV15 to TRBJ2-3, with unresolved D. Germline V gene sequence: CDR1 LNHNV, CDR2 YYDKDF (reference sequence). This CDR3 contains 14 residues. V was pared by 0 bases and J by 4 bases, with 8 bases between. The CDR3 DNA is TGTGCCACCAGCAGAGATAGGAGATCAGATACGCAGTATTTT. Translating it yields CATSRDRRSDTQYF.

This clonotype was seen a few times. J is TRBJ2-7 and V is TRBV20-1; 8 bases align to TRBD2. Germline lookup yields CDR1 DFQATT and CDR2 SNEGSKA (reference sequence). The CDR3 is made up of 14 amino acids. The ends lost 2 bases at V and 5 bases at J; junction bases unmatched: 8. Written as DNA, the CDR3 is TGCAGTGCTAGAAGTACTAGCGGTCGAGACGAGCAGTACTTC. Translated, it gives CSARSTSGRDEQYF.

This chain connects TRBV25-1 to TRBJ2-1, with D hard to call. The germline CDR1 and CDR2 sequences are MGHDK and SYGVNS. The CDR3 runs 16 residues. V was cut by 1 base and J by 0 bases, with 10 bases left in between. The CDR3 DNA reads as TGTGCCAGCAGTGAATGGACCGTACACTCCTACAATGAGCAGTTCTTC. This codes for CASSEWTVHSYNEQFF.

This clonotype was seen a few times. The rearrangement joins TRBV24-1 to TRBJ2-5, with 15 bases lining up with TRBD2. Germline lookup yields CDR1 KGHDR and CDR2 SFDVKD. Trimming took 5 bases from V and 5 from J; bases not matched to a gene: 5. The length of the CDR3 is 16 residues. The CDR3 region has the DNA TGTGCCACCAGTGTCGGGACTAGCGGGAGGAGGGAGACCCAGTACTTC. This codes for CATSVGTSGRRETQYF.

This clonotype was seen many times. The chain is built from TRBV2 and TRBJ2-3; TRBD1 aligns across 8 bases. The CDR3 is 15 amino acids. After removal of 6 bases from V and 1 base from J, the junction contained 6 bases not matched to a gene. CDR1 and CDR2 (germline): SNHLY, FYNNEI. The CDR3 nucleotides are TGTGCCAGCAGCAGAGGACAGGGTGGCACAGATACGCAGTATTTT. It encodes CASSRGQGGTDTQYF.